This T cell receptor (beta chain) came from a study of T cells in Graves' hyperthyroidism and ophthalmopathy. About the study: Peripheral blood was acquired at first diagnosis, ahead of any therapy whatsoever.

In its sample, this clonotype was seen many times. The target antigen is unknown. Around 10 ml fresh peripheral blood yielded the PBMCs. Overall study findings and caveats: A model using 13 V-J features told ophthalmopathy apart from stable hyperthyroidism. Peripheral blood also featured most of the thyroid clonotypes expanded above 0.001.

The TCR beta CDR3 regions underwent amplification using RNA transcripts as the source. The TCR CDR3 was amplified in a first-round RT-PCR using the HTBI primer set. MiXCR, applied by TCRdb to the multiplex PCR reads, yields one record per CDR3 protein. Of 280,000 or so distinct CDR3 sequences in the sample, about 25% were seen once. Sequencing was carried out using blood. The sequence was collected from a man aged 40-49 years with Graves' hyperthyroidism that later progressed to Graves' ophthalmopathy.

The CDR3 protein is CSARLNSGQASGRTPGGEQYF. The CDR3 DNA reads as TGCAGTGCCAGACTTAACTCCGGACAGGCTAGCGGGAGAACTCCCGGGGGCGAGCAGTACTTC. This rearrangement joins TRBV20-1 to TRBJ2-7, with TRBD2 matching 10 bases. Germline V gives CDR1 DFQATT, CDR2 SNEGSKA (reference sequence). Unmatched junction bases numbered 32, after V lost 6 bases and J lost 6 bases. The CDR3 has 21 amino acids.